A single sample is the source of the 23 T cell receptor beta chains below, sequenced in a study of blood T cell repertoires in COVID-19. The table came from immunoSEQ multiplex PCR; TCRdb's copy has only in-frame clones and leaves some out. The table records hundreds of thousands of clones, 86% of them present only once. Material for sequencing was peripheral blood. The receptors derive from a woman younger than 45 with active or convalescent COVID-19.

The chain combines TRBV19 with TRBJ1-1; D is perhaps TRBD1 (6 bases). The V and J ends lost 8 bases and 6 bases respectively, with 19 bases between them. Germline-derived CDR1 and CDR2 are LNHDA and SQIVND (reference sequence). CDR3 length equals 14 residues. The CDR3 loop is CASEIAGRGSEAFF. For the CDR3, the DNA is TGTGCCAGTGAGATCGCAGGGAGGGGGTCTGAAGCTTTCTTT.

This sequence joins TRBV6-5 and TRBJ2-7, with 8 bases lining up with TRBD2. V was pared by 6 bases and J by 6 bases, with 7 bases of the junction left unmatched. The CDR3 contains 13 residues. Germline CDR1 reads MNHEY; CDR2 reads SVGAGI. The CDR3 bases are TGTGCCAGCAGCCCCGGGACTAGTGGCGAGCAGTACTTC. Protein product: CASSPGTSGEQYF.

V and J are TRBV28 and TRBJ2-3; no clear D gene. CDR1 and CDR2 from the germline V gene are MDHEN and SYDVKM. The CDR3 contains 15 residues. V gave up 5 bases and J gave up 0 bases, with 12 bases separating them. The chain's CDR3 is CASSTEAISTDTQYF. CDR3 DNA: TGTGCCAGCAGTACAGAAGCTATTAGCACAGATACGCAGTATTTT. Looking up the rest from reference TRBV28 and TRBJ2-3 gives the full variable domain: DVKVTQSSRYLVKRTGEKVFLECVQDMDHENMFWYRQDPGLGLRLIYFSYDVKMKEKGDIPEGYSVSREKKERFSLILESASTNQTSMYLCASSTEAISTDTQYFGPGTRLTVL.

J is TRBJ2-1 and V is TRBV6-4; D ambiguous. Deletions cut 0 bases from V and 8 bases from J, with 5 bases between. The germline gives CDR1 MRHNA, CDR2 SNTAGT. The CDR3 covers 12 residues. The DNA of the CDR3 is TGTGCCAGCAGTGACTCCCGGGATGAGCAGTTCTTC. Residues: CASSDSRDEQFF.

The rearrangement links TRBV7-2 to TRBJ1-5; no reliable D call. Trimming left V 3 bases short and J 6 bases short, with 6 bases between. There are 12 residues in the CDR3. CDR1 SGHTA and CDR2 FQGNSA come from the germline V gene. The DNA for the CDR3 is TGTGCCAGCAGCTTCCGGGGTCAGCCCCAGCATTTT. Translating it yields CASSFRGQPQHF.

This clone was counted only a few times. The chain has TRBV7-6 and TRBJ1-1; 7 bases are a match to TRBD1. The CDR3 length is 15 residues. CDR1 and CDR2 (germline): SGHVS, FNYEAQ. The trim removed 0 bases at V and 4 bases at J, leaving 5 bases unmatched. This CDR3 reads CASSLADRVPTEAFF. Here the CDR3 DNA reads TGTGCCAGCAGCTTAGCTGACAGGGTACCCACTGAAGCTTTCTTT. Complete variable domain (other parts from reference TRBV7-6 and TRBJ1-1): GAGVSQSPRYKVTKRGQDVALRCDPISGHVSLYWYRQALGQGPEFLTYFNYEAQQDKSGLPNDRFSAERPEGSISTLTIQRTEQRDSAMYRCASSLADRVPTEAFFGQGTRLTVV.

The rearrangement links TRBV27 to TRBJ1-6; possible D gene TRBD1, 6 bases. The V and J ends lost 4 bases and 7 bases respectively, with 11 bases between them. The CDR3 is 14 residues long. Germline V lookup: CDR1 MNHEY, CDR2 SMNVEV (reference sequence). CDR3 amino acids: CASSSYRENSPLHF. In DNA, the CDR3 is TGTGCCAGCAGTTCTTACAGGGAAAATTCACCCCTCCACTTT.

This clone occurred once. The chain recombines TRBV6-5 with TRBJ1-5; no clear D gene. CDR3 size: 16 residues. V dropped 4 bases and J dropped 2 bases, with 15 bases sitting between them. Germline CDR1 MNHEY, CDR2 SVGAGI. Here the CDR3 DNA reads TGTGCCAGCAGTTCCGGGCCCCCGGAGGGCAATCAGCCCCAGCATTTT. Protein sequence: CASSSGPPEGNQPQHF.

This clone was observed once. The J gene is TRBJ2-3, the V gene TRBV15; TRBD2 matches at 9 bases. Per the germline V gene, CDR1 is LNHNV and CDR2 is YYDKDF (reference sequence). Trimming cost V 0 bases and J 0 bases; bases outside gene matches: 7. This CDR3 spans 18 amino acids. The CDR3 sequence is CATSRDRAGGPSTDTQYF. CDR3 coding DNA: TGTGCCACCAGCAGAGATCGGGCGGGAGGGCCAAGCACAGATACGCAGTATTTT.

The chain has TRBV19 and TRBJ2-7; D is perhaps TRBD2 (6 bases). The V gene lost 4 bases and the J gene lost 2 bases, with 15 bases spanning the gap. The CDR3 is 15 amino acids. Germline CDR1 is LNHDA and CDR2 is SQIVND (reference sequence). The CDR3 loop reads CASSSQRAGTYEQYF. CDR3 sequence (DNA): TGTGCCAGTAGTAGCCAAAGGGCGGGAACCTACGAGCAGTACTTC.

V is TRBV21-1 and J is TRBJ1-2; TRBD1 was called by the table and not checked on the DNA. TRBV21-1 is recorded as a pseudogene. The CDR3 is 14 residues long. The CDR3 loop is CASGPDRGRNGYTF. In DNA form, the CDR3 reads TGTGCCAGCGGACCGGACAGGGGGCGGAATGGCTACACCTTC.

The chain employs TRBV5-1 and TRBJ2-1, with 10 bases identical to TRBD2. V lost 4 bases to trimming and J lost 5 bases; unmatched junction nucleotides: 6. The CDR3 contains 15 residues. Germline CDR1 is SGHRS and CDR2 is YFSETQ. The CDR3: CASSRGTSEDNEQFF. The CDR3, as DNA: TGCGCCAGCAGCCGGGGGACTAGCGAGGACAATGAGCAGTTCTTC.

This chain connects TRBV2 to TRBJ1-2; D is possibly TRBD1 (5 bases). Trimming took 9 bases from V and 5 from J, leaving 16 bases between them. Germline CDR1 reads SNHLY; CDR2 reads FYNNEI. The CDR3 length is 13 residues. The DNA of the CDR3 is TGTGCCAGGGACCCGGGACTTCAATATGGCTACACCTTC. It specifies CARDPGLQYGYTF. Full variable domain (missing parts from reference TRBV2 and TRBJ1-2): EPEVTQTPSHQVTQMGQEVILRCVPISNHLYFYWYRQILGQKVEFLVSFYNNEISEKSEIFDDQFSVERPDGSNFTLKIRSTKLEDSAMYFCARDPGLQYGYTFGSGTRLTVV.

The CDR3 DNA reads TGTGCCAGCAGCTCTCGTCTCTCCTACGAGCAGTACTTC. Its protein is CASSSRLSYEQYF. The V gene is TRBV5-6, the J gene TRBJ2-7; D is ambiguous. Germline loops: CDR1 SGHDT, CDR2 YYEEEE. Trimming shortened V by 3 bases and J by 0 bases, and 7 bases separated the two germline ends. The CDR3 has 13 amino acids. The full variable domain, rest sourced from reference TRBV5-6 and TRBJ2-7, is DAGVTQSPTHLIKTRGQQVTLRCSPKSGHDTVSWYQQALGQGPQFIFQYYEEEERQRGNFPDRFSGHQFPNYSSELNVNALLLGDSALYLCASSSRLSYEQYFGPGTRLTVT.

The chain combines TRBV19 with TRBJ2-4; maybe TRBD2 (5 bases). The V end was cut by 0 bases, the J end by 2 bases, with 8 bases between. The CDR3 has 15 amino acids. Germline loops: CDR1 LNHDA, CDR2 SQIVND (reference sequence). CDR3 DNA sequence: TGTGCCAGTAGTATAGACGGGGTAACCAAAAACATTCAGTACTTC. Its translation is CASSIDGVTKNIQYF. Supplemented by reference TRBV19 and TRBJ2-4, the full variable domain reads DGGITQSPKYLFRKEGQNVTLSCEQNLNHDAMYWYRQDPGQGLRLIYYSQIVNDFQKGDIAEGYSVSREKKESFPLTVTSAQKNPTAFYLCASSIDGVTKNIQYFGAGTRLSVL.

The V call is TRBV6-1, the J call TRBJ1-1; D is unclear. The CDR3 sequence is 15 residues long. Germline CDR1 reads MNHNS; CDR2 reads SASEGT. Trimming left V 0 bases short and J 2 bases short, with 10 bases between. CDR3 sequence (DNA): TGTGCCAGCAGTGAAGCGCGCTATAGCAACACTGAAGCTTTCTTT. It yields the protein CASSEARYSNTEAFF.

The V gene is TRBV3-1 (or the pseudogene TRBV3-2), the J gene TRBJ2-2; D unresolved. Trimming pared 4 bases from V and 1 base from J, leaving 4 bases between. Germline CDR1 reads LGHDT; CDR2 reads YNNKEL (reference sequence). This CDR3 is 13 amino acids long. The chain's CDR3 is CASSPQNTGELFF. CDR3 bases: TGTGCCAGCAGCCCACAGAACACCGGGGAGCTGTTTTTT.

The gene calls are TRBV27 and TRBJ1-3; weak D call: TRBD1 (6 bases). CDR3 length equals 16 residues. V dropped 5 bases and J dropped 4 bases, with 18 bases sitting between them. The germline V gene encodes CDR1 MNHEY and CDR2 SMNVEV (reference sequence). The CDR3 DNA reads TGTGCCAGCAGTCTCGGGACATCGACGGCCGGAAACACCATATATTTT. Translated, it gives CASSLGTSTAGNTIYF.

The rearrangement links TRBV13 to TRBJ1-4, with unresolved D. The CDR3 consists of 15 residues. Germline CDR1 is PRHDT and CDR2 is FYEKMQ (reference sequence). Between the trimmed V and J ends, which lost 0 bases and 1 base, there was a span of 6 bases. This CDR3 reads CASSLGRGTNEKLFF. CDR3 coding DNA: TGTGCCAGCAGCTTAGGACGGGGAACTAATGAAAAACTGTTTTTT.

This rearrangement joins TRBV2 to TRBJ1-1, with TRBD1 as a possible D gene (5 bases). The CDR3 is made up of 14 amino acids. Germline V gene data show CDR1 as SNHLY and CDR2 as FYNNEI. V dropped 6 bases and J dropped 1 base, with 12 bases sitting between them. CDR3 coding DNA: TGTGCCAGCAGCTACGGACACCCGAACACTGAAGCTTTCTTT. It translates to CASSYGHPNTEAFF.

This sequence joins TRBV11-2 and TRBJ1-1; 9 bases agree with TRBD1. Germline assignment: CDR1 SGHAT and CDR2 FQNNGV. Trimming at V came to 4 bases and at J to 6 bases, leaving 9 bases not matched to a gene. This CDR3 is built from 15 residues. CDR3 bases: TGTGCCAGCAGCTCTTGGGGGACAGGGATCGCTGAAGCTTTCTTT. As protein: CASSSWGTGIAEAFF.

The chain employs TRBV7-9 and TRBJ2-2; 8 bases are shared with TRBD1. The germline gives CDR1 SEHNR, CDR2 FQNEAQ (reference sequence). There are 14 residues in the CDR3. The V segment lost 5 bases and the J segment 5 bases; nucleotides outside the gene matches: 4. CDR3 DNA: TGTGCCAGCAGCCGGGACAGGCAGACCGGGGAGCTGTTTTTT. This codes for CASSRDRQTGELFF. Variable domain in full (rest from reference TRBV7-9 and TRBJ2-2): DTGVSQNPRHKITKRGQNVTFRCDPISEHNRLYWYRQTLGQGPEFLTYFQNEAQLEKSRLLSDRFSAERPKGSFSTLEIQRTEQGDSAMYLCASSRDRQTGELFFGEGSRLTVL.

This chain uses TRBV5-1 with TRBJ2-6; D not certain. Germline V gives CDR1 SGHRS, CDR2 YFSETQ. The V end lost 4 bases, the J end lost 0 bases, and 14 bases lay between the germline ends. The CDR3 runs to 17 residues. The chain's CDR3 is CASSPGVGDSGANVLTF. The CDR3 DNA reads TGCGCCAGCAGCCCAGGCGTTGGCGACTCTGGGGCCAACGTCCTGACTTTC.